This TCR beta chain is from a study of control samples from healthy donors and cancer patients. V gave up 4 bases and J gave up 0 bases, with 13 bases separating them. CDR3 length equals 16 residues. The germline gives CDR1 KGHSH, CDR2 LQKENI. Here immunoSEQ multiplex PCR was the method, and the copy in TCRdb shows in-frame clones only, minus some. There are around 70,000 clones in the sample; about 94% occur only once, and approximately 3% lies in the top ten. The TCR comes from a woman under 40 in good health. Sample: blood. The chain has TRBV18 and TRBJ1-5, with D possibly matching TRBD1 (6 bases). The CDR3 DNA is TGTGCCAGCTCACGCAACGGACAGAGTAGCAATCAGCCCCAGCATTTT. This encodes CASSRNGQSSNQPQHF. Full variable domain (outside the CDR3, taken from reference TRBV18 and TRBJ1-5): NAGVMQNPRHLVRRRGQEARLRCSPMKGHSHVYWYRQLPEEGLKFMVYLQKENIIDESGMPKERFSAEFPKEGPSILRIQQVVRGDSAAYFCASSRNGQSSNQPQHFGDGTRLSIL.